This TCR beta chain was sequenced in a study of T cells in Graves' hyperthyroidism and ophthalmopathy. Amplified regions were TCR beta CDR3 sequences from RNA transcripts. Carried out on the TCR CDR3, a first-round RT-PCR used the HTBI primer set. From the multiplex PCR reads, TCRdb called clonotypes with MiXCR, one entry per CDR3 protein. The sample has approximately 98,000 distinct CDR3 sequences, roughly 40% seen once. The germline V gene encodes CDR1 SNHLY and CDR2 FYNNEI. After removal of 7 bases from V and 8 bases from J, the junction contained 10 bases not matched to a gene. The length of the CDR3 is 14 residues.

The rearrangement joins TRBV2 to TRBJ2-7; 11 positions match TRBD2. This TCR came from a woman in her thirties with Graves' hyperthyroidism. Sequenced material: peripheral blood or thyroid tissue (not recorded which). The CDR3 coding sequence is TGTGCCAGCAACCCTCAGACTAGCGGGGAAAAGCAGTACTTC. It specifies CASNPQTSGEKQYF.